These 23 T cell receptor beta chains were sequenced from one sample in a study of graft-versus-host responses after intestinal transplantation. Irradiated stimulators labeled with violet dye, approximately 200,000 in number, were plated with approximately 200,000 CFSE-labeled responders. Produced via immunoSEQ multiplex PCR; TCRdb's table is partial and in-frame only. The sample carries approximately 13,000 clones, around 40% recorded once. This material consisted of alloreactive CD8+ T cells from a mixed lymphocyte reaction culture, taken before intestinal transplant. Described subset: CFSE-low proliferating T cells sorted from roughly six-day pre-transplant mixed lymphocyte reaction (GvH or HvG direction). All receptors derive from a human patient who received an intestinal transplant.

The chain is built from TRBV4-2 and TRBJ1-1, with D unclear. V was clipped by 0 bases and J by 3 bases, with 14 bases between them. CDR1 and CDR2 from the germline V gene are LGHNA and YNFKEQ. CDR3 length equals 16 residues. The CDR3, as DNA: TGTGCCAGCAGCCAAGACCTAGAGGGTTTGTACACTGAAGCTTTCTTT. This encodes CASSQDLEGLYTEAFF.

This clone was seen only a few times. The rearrangement joins TRBV4-3 to TRBJ2-5, with D uncertain. Germline V lookup: CDR1 LGHNA, CDR2 YSLEER. CDR3 length: 15 residues. The V and J ends lost 1 base and 5 bases respectively, with 14 bases between them. The CDR3 sequence: CASSQVIGPSETQYF. DNA of the CDR3: TGCGCCAGCAGCCAAGTTATCGGCCCCTCGGAGACCCAGTACTTC.

This clone was counted only a few times. The rearrangement joins TRBV4-2 to TRBJ2-2; TRBD2 matches at 13 bases. Unmatched junction bases numbered 2, after V lost 1 base and J lost 3 bases. The CDR3 is 17 residues long. The germline V gene encodes CDR1 LGHNA and CDR2 YNFKEQ. For the CDR3, the DNA is TGTGCCAGCAGCCAAGGGACTAGCGGGGGATACACCGGGGAGCTGTTTTTT. Translating it yields CASSQGTSGGYTGELFF.

This clone was observed a single time. The chain couples TRBV11-3 to TRBJ1-4, with D tentatively TRBD1 (6 bases). CDR1 is SGHNT and CDR2 is YENEEA in the germline V gene. CDR3 length equals 15 residues. V lost 5 bases and J 0 bases, leaving 10 bases between the germline ends. CDR3 residues: CASSRGQPTNEKLFF. CDR3 DNA: TGTGCCAGCAGCCGCGGACAGCCAACTAATGAAAAACTGTTTTTT.

This clone was seen only a few times. The rearrangement uses TRBV27 and TRBJ2-1; the match to TRBD2 covers 8 bases. The CDR3 contains 16 residues. The V segment lost 3 bases and the J segment 3 bases; nucleotides outside the gene matches: 7. Germline V gene lookup returns CDR1 MNHEY and CDR2 SMNVEV (reference sequence). For the CDR3, the DNA is TGTGCCAGCAGTTTCGAGGCGGGGGGCCTCTACAATGAGCAGTTCTTC. It yields the protein CASSFEAGGLYNEQFF.

The chain recombines TRBV11-3 with TRBJ2-1; 10 bases align to TRBD1. V lost 5 bases and J lost 7; bases outside the gene matches: 8. Germline V gene sequence: CDR1 SGHNT, CDR2 YENEEA. The CDR3 extends over 15 amino acids. The CDR3 region is CASSPGTGDLNEQFF. CDR3 sequence (DNA): TGTGCCAGCAGCCCCGGGACAGGGGATCTAAATGAGCAGTTCTTC. The full variable domain, in which reference TRBV11-3 and TRBJ2-1 provide the parts outside the CDR3, is EAGVVQSPRYKIIEKKQPVAFWCNPISGHNTLYWYLQNLGQGPELLIRYENEEAVDDSQLPKDRFSAERLKGVDSTLKIQPAELGDSAVYLCASSPGTGDLNEQFFGPGTRLTVL.

This clone was seen more than once but under ten times. This chain uses TRBV9 with TRBJ1-2; D is unresolved. This CDR3 region has 15 residues. Germline-derived CDR1 and CDR2 are SGDLS and YYNGEE. Trimming left V 0 bases short and J 4 bases short, with 13 bases between. CDR3 DNA: TGTGCCAGCAGCGTAGACGGGGTGCCTAGCTATGGCTACACCTTC. Translating it yields CASSVDGVPSYGYTF.

V and J are TRBV6-5 and TRBJ2-2; D is ambiguous. Germline V gene lookup returns CDR1 MNHEY and CDR2 SVGAGI. This CDR3 comprises 13 residues. Trimming cost V 2 bases and J 6 bases, with 7 bases left between them. In DNA form, the CDR3 reads TGTGCCAGCAGTTACATCGGACCCGGGGAGCTGTTTTTT. Translation: CASSYIGPGELFF.

This clone was observed a few times. The genes are TRBV12-2 and TRBJ1-5. TRBV12-2 is noted as a pseudogene. This CDR3 comprises 16 residues. The CDR3 loop is CASRPATEEGDQPQHF. DNA of the CDR3: TGTGCAAGTCGCCCCGCGACAGAGGAGGGGGATCAGCCCCAGCATTTT.

The rearrangement uses TRBV9 and TRBJ1-1, with 7 bases matching TRBD1. Germline values: CDR1 SGDLS, CDR2 YYNGEE. The V and J ends lost 3 bases and 8 bases, in that order; junction bases with no gene match: 4. CDR3 length: 12 amino acids. The CDR3 DNA follows: TGTGCCAGCAGCGCAACAGGGGCCGAAGCTTTCTTT. Its translation is CASSATGAEAFF.

The rearrangement links TRBV6-6 to TRBJ1-3, with D perhaps matching TRBD1 (5 bases). This CDR3 region has 14 residues. Germline loops: CDR1 MNHNY, CDR2 SVGAGI (reference sequence). Trimming left V 2 bases short and J 4 bases short, with 9 bases between. CDR3 region: CASSYRGFGNTIYF. CDR3 DNA sequence: TGTGCCAGCAGTTACCGGGGCTTCGGAAACACCATATATTTT.

In this sample, this clone turned up a few times. V and J are TRBV10-3 and TRBJ1-1, with unresolved D. V dropped 3 bases and J dropped 0 bases, with 2 bases sitting between them. CDR1 is ENHRY and CDR2 is SYGVKD in the germline V gene. This CDR3 has 12 residues. CDR3 nucleotide sequence: TGTGCCATCAGTGAAATGAACACTGAAGCTTTCTTT. It yields the protein CAISEMNTEAFF.

This clone was counted only a few times. Other DNA sequences in this specimen translate into the identical CDR3. The V and J genes are TRBV6-5 and TRBJ2-2; D gene uncertain. The CDR3 runs 12 residues. CDR1 MNHEY and CDR2 SVGAGI come from the germline V gene. Between the trimmed V and J ends, which lost 2 bases and 8 bases, there was a span of 6 bases. The CDR3 protein is CASSYGVGELFF. As DNA, the CDR3 is TGTGCCAGCAGTTACGGGGTTGGGGAGCTGTTTTTT.

The table lists this clone with a few counts. As DNA, the CDR3 is TGTGCCAGTACCGGGGTCTACTACAATGAGCAGTTCTTC. Its translation is CASTGVYYNEQFF. The J gene is TRBJ2-1, the V gene TRBV19; tentatively, D is TRBD2 (5 bases). Looked up from germline, CDR1 is LNHDA and CDR2 is SQIVND (reference sequence). Trimming left V 7 bases short and J 3 bases short, with 10 bases between. The CDR3 spans 13 residues.

The chain combines TRBV19 with TRBJ2-3; D unresolved. V lost 2 bases to trimming and J lost 0 bases, with 9 bases between them. Germline V lookup: CDR1 LNHDA, CDR2 SQIVND (reference sequence). This CDR3 region has 15 residues. In nucleotides, the CDR3 is TGTGCCAGTAGTATAACCCCCCCCAGCACAGATACGCAGTATTTT. Translation gives CASSITPPSTDTQYF.

About this clone: The junction differs from germline at one of its ends, possibly a read error. The CDR3 is CTPGSPLHF. The CDR3 coding sequence is TGCACCCCGGGTTCACCCCTCCACTTT. The chain carries TRBV7-3 and TRBJ1-6, with D unresolved. This CDR3 is 9 amino acids long. Germline-derived CDR1 and CDR2 are SGHTA and FQGTGA.

The chain links TRBV27 to TRBJ1-2, with 7 nucleotides matching TRBD1. J was trimmed by 0 bases and V by 5 bases; bases with no gene match: 6. The V gene's germline CDR1 is MNHEY and CDR2 SMNVEV (reference sequence). This CDR3 is built from 15 residues. The DNA of the CDR3 is TGTGCCAGCAGTAGAGACAGGGCATCTAACTATGGCTACACCTTC. It specifies CASSRDRASNYGYTF.

The chain uses TRBV27 and TRBJ1-6, with 8 positions matching TRBD1. The CDR3 has 16 amino acids. Germline CDR1 MNHEY, CDR2 SMNVEV (reference sequence). The V and J ends lost 4 bases and 10 bases, in that order; junction bases with no gene match: 12. The CDR3 nucleotides are TGTGCCAGCAGTTCATACCGGGACAGGCGGGGCTCACCCCTCCACTTT. It specifies CASSSYRDRRGSPLHF.

This clone counts as medium-sized. The genes are TRBV10-3 and TRBJ1-1, with D maybe TRBD1 (6 bases). Germline V gene lookup returns CDR1 ENHRY and CDR2 SYGVKD. Trimming stripped 8 bases from V and 3 bases from J, with 10 bases between. The CDR3 is 12 residues long. The DNA for the CDR3 is TGTGCCATCGGGGGCCTCGACACTGAAGCTTTCTTT. As protein: CAIGGLDTEAFF.

This clone was counted between two and nine times. The chain combines TRBV7-6 with TRBJ2-7, with D perhaps being TRBD1 or TRBD2 (5 bases each). This CDR3 has 14 residues. Looked up from germline, CDR1 is SGHVS and CDR2 is FNYEAQ. V dropped 4 bases and J dropped 1 base, with 11 bases sitting between them. The CDR3 region has the DNA TGTGCCAGCAGCTCCCGGGGCAATTCCTACGAGCAGTACTTC. It yields the protein CASSSRGNSYEQYF.

The gene calls are TRBV5-4 and TRBJ2-2; D unclear. The length of the CDR3 is 15 residues. Trimming took off 4 bases at V and 1 base at J, with 11 bases between the two ends. CDR1 is SGHNT and CDR2 is YYREEE in the germline V gene (reference sequence). The CDR3 nucleotides read TGTGCCAGCAGCGTGGACGGATTGAACACCGGGGAGCTGTTTTTT. It codes for CASSVDGLNTGELFF.

By share, this clone counts as medium-sized. The chain couples TRBV2 to TRBJ1-3; the D is unclear. V was trimmed by 5 bases and J by 3 bases, leaving 5 bases between them. CDR1 and CDR2 (germline): SNHLY, FYNNEI. The CDR3 has 12 residues. CDR3 sequence: CASSSRGNTIYF. CDR3 in DNA: TGTGCCAGCAGTTCCCGTGGAAACACCATATATTTT.

By share of the sample, this clone is medium-sized. This chain links TRBV5-5 with TRBJ1-6; D gene uncertain. This CDR3 has 16 residues. V dropped 6 bases and J dropped 0 bases, with 13 bases sitting between them. The germline V gene has CDR1 SGHKS and CDR2 YYEKEE (reference sequence). CDR3 sequence: CASTQAGDSYNSPLHF. Written as DNA, the CDR3 is TGTGCCAGCACCCAAGCTGGGGACTCCTATAATTCACCCCTCCACTTT.